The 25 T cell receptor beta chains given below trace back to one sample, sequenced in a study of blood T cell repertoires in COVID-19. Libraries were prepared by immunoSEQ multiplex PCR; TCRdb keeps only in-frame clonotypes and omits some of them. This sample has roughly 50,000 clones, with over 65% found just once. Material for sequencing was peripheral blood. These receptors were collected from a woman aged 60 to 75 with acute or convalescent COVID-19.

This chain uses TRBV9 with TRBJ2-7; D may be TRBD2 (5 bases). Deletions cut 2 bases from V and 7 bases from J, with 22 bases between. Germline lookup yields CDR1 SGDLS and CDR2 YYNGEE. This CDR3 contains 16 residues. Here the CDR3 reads CASSVDPGNSPGEQYF. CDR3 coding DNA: TGTGCCAGCAGCGTTGACCCGGGAAACTCGCCGGGTGAGCAGTACTTC.

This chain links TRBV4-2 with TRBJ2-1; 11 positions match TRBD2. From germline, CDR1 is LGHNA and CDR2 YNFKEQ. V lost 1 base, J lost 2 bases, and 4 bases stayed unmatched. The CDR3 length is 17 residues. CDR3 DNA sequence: TGTGCCAGCAGCCAAGCCGAACTAGCGGGGGCCTACAATGAGCAGTTCTTC. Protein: CASSQAELAGAYNEQFF.

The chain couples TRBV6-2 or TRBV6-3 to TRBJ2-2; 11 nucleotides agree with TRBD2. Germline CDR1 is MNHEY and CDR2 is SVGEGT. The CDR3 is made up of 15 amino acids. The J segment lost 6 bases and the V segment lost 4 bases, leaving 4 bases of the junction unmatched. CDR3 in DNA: TGTGCCAGCAGTTTGGTTAGCGGGAGGGCCGGGGAGCTGTTTTTT. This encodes CASSLVSGRAGELFF.

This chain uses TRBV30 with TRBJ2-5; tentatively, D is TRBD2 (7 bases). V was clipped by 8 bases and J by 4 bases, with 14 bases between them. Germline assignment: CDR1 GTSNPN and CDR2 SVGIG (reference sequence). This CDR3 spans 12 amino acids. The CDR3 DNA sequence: TGTGCCGGGGGGCGGGGGCGAGAGACCCAGTACTTC. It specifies CAGGRGRETQYF.

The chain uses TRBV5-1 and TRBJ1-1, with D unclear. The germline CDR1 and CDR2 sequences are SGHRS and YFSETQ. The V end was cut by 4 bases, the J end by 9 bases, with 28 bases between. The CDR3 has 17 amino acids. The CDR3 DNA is TGCGCCAGCAGCCCGTCTCCGGTGCTACAGAGTGGATTCAAAGCTTTCTTT. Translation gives CASSPSPVLQSGFKAFF. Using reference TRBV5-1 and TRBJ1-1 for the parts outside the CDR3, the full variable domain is KAGVTQTPRYLIKTRGQQVTLSCSPISGHRSVSWYQQTPGQGLQFLFEYFSETQRNKGNFPGRFSGRQFSNSRSEMNVSTLELGDSALYLCASSPSPVLQSGFKAFFGQGTRLTVV.

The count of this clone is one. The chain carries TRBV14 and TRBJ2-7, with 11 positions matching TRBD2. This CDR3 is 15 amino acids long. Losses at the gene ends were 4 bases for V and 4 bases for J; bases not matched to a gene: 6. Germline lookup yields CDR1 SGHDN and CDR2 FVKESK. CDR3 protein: CASSPRLAGKYEQYF. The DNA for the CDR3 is TGTGCCAGCAGCCCCCGACTAGCGGGGAAATACGAGCAGTACTTC.

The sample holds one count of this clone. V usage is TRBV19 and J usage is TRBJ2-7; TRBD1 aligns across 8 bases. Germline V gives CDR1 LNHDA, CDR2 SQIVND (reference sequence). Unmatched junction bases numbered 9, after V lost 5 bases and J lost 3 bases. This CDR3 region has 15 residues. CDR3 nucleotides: TGTGCCAGTAGTGTCTCCGGGACAGGACTCTACGAGCAGTACTTC. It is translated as CASSVSGTGLYEQYF.

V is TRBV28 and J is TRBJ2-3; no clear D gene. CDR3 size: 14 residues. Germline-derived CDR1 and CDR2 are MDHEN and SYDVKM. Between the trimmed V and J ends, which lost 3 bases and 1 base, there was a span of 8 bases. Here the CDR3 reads CASSFLAGTDTQYF. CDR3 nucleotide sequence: TGTGCCAGCAGTTTTCTTGCGGGCACAGATACGCAGTATTTT.

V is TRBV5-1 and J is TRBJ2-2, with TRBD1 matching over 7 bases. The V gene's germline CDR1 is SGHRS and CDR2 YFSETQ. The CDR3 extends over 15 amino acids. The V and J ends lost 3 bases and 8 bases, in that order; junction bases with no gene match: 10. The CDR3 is CASSSYTTGSGELFF. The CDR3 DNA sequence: TGCGCCAGCAGCTCTTATACGACAGGGTCGGGGGAGCTGTTTTTT.

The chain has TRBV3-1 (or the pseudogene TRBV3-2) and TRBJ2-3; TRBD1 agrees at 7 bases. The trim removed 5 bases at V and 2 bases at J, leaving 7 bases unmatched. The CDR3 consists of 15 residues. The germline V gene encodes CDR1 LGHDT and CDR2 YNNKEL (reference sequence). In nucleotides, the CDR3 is TGTGCCAGCAGCTCATCGACAGGGTTCACAGATACGCAGTATTTT. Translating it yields CASSSSTGFTDTQYF.

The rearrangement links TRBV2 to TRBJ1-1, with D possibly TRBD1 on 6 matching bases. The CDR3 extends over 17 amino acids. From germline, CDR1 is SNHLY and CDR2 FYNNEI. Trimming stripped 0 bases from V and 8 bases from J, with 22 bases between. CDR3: CASSEAGRGRGRSEAFF. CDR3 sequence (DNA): TGTGCCAGCAGTGAAGCAGGTCGTGGCAGGGGAAGGTCAGAAGCTTTCTTT.

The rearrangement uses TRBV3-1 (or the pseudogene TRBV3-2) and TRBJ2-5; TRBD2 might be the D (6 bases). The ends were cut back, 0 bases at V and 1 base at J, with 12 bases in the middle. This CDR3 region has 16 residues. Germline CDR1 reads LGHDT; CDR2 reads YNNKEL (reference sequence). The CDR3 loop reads CASSQEPGLRQETQYF. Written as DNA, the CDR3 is TGTGCCAGCAGCCAAGAACCGGGACTCCGCCAAGAGACCCAGTACTTC.

The CDR3 DNA reads TGTGCCAGCAGTGACTCGAACGGGGGGGCCGGGGAGCTGTTTTTT. Encoded protein: CASSDSNGGAGELFF. The chain employs TRBV6-4 and TRBJ2-2; 8 nucleotides align to TRBD2. The J segment lost 6 bases and the V segment lost 0 bases, leaving 3 bases of the junction unmatched. The CDR3 totals 15 residues. CDR1 is MRHNA, CDR2 SNTAGT, per germline.

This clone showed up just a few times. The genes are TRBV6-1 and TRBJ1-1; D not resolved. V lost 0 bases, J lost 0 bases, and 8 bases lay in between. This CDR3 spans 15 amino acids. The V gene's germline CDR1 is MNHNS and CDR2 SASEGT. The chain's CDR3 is CASSEAPDMNTEAFF. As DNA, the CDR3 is TGTGCCAGCAGTGAAGCGCCAGACATGAACACTGAAGCTTTCTTT.

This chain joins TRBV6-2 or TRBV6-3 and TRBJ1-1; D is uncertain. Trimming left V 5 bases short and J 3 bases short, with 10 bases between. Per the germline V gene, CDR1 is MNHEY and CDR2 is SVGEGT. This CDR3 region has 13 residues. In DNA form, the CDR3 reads TGTGCCAGCAGTCTCCAGATTTACACTGAAGCTTTCTTT. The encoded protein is CASSLQIYTEAFF.

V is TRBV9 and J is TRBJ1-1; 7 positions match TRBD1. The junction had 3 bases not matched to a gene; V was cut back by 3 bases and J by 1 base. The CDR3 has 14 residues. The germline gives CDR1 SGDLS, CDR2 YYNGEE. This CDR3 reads CASSEGQANTEAFF. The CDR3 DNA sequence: TGTGCCAGCAGCGAAGGACAGGCGAACACTGAAGCTTTCTTT.

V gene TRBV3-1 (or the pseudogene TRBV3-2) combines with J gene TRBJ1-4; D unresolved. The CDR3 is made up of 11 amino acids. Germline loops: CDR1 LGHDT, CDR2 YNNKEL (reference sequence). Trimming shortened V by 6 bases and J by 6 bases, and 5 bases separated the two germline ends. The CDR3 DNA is TGTGCCAGCAGTTCTTATGAAAAACTGTTTTTT. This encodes CASSSYEKLFF.

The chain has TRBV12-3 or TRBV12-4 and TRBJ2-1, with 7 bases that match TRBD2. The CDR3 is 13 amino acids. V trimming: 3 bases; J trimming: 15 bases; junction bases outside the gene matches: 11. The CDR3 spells CASSFGEAGSGFF. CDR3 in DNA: TGTGCCAGCAGTTTTGGAGAAGCGGGATCGGGGTTCTTC.

The CDR3 spells CASSPKGQGFDQPQHF. As DNA, the CDR3 is TGTGCCAGCAGCCCGAAAGGACAGGGGTTTGATCAGCCCCAGCATTTT. The chain employs TRBV7-9 and TRBJ1-5; 9 bases map to TRBD1. Germline values: CDR1 SEHNR, CDR2 FQNEAQ (reference sequence). This CDR3 contains 16 residues. V shed 5 bases and J 5 bases; nucleotides not matched to a gene: 10.

CDR3 coding DNA: TGTGCCAGCAGCCAAGATCTGGCAGGGGGCTTATTAGATGAGCAGTTCTTC. This sequence encodes CASSQDLAGGLLDEQFF. The chain couples TRBV4-2 to TRBJ2-1, with 8 bases that match TRBD1. Trimming at V came to 0 bases and at J to 8 bases, leaving 12 bases not matched to a gene. The CDR3 contains 17 residues. CDR1 and CDR2 from the germline V gene are LGHNA and YNFKEQ.

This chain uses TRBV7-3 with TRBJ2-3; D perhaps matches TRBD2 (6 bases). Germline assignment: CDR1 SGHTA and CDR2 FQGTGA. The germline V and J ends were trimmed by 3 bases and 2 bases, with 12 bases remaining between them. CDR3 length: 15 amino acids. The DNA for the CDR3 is TGTGCCAGCAGCTTGATCGGCGGGAACACAGATACGCAGTATTTT. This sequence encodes CASSLIGGNTDTQYF.

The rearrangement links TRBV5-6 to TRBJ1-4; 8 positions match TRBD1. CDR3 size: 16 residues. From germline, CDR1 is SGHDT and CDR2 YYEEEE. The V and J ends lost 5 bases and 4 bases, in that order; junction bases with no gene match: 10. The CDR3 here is CASSGGTGRGNEKLFF. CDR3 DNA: TGTGCCAGCAGTGGTGGGACAGGTCGGGGTAATGAAAAACTGTTTTTT. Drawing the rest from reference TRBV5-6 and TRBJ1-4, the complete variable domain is DAGVTQSPTHLIKTRGQQVTLRCSPKSGHDTVSWYQQALGQGPQFIFQYYEEEERQRGNFPDRFSGHQFPNYSSELNVNALLLGDSALYLCASSGGTGRGNEKLFFGSGTQLSVL.

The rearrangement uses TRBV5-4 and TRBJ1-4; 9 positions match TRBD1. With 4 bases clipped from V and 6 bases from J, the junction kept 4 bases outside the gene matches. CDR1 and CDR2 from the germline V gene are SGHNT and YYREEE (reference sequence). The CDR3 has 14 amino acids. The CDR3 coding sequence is TGTGCCAGCAGCCCGACAGGGGGGGATGAAAAACTGTTTTTT. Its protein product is CASSPTGGDEKLFF.

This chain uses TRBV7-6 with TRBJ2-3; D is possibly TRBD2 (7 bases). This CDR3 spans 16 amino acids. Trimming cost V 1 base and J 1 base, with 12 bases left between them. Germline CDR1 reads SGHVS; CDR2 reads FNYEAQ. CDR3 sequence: CASSLVGGVGTDTQYF. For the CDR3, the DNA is TGTGCCAGCAGCTTAGTAGGGGGGGTGGGCACAGATACGCAGTATTTT.

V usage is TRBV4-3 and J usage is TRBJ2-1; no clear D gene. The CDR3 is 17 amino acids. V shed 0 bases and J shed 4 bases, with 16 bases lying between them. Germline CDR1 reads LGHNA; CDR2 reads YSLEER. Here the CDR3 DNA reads TGCGCCAGCAGCCAAGATCCGACTTCCGATGTTTACAATGAGCAGTTCTTC. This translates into CASSQDPTSDVYNEQFF.